The entry below gives a single TCR beta chain sequence along with its context. Its antigen remains unidentified. Base qualities are not provided; no much larger clone lies one nucleotide away. CDR3 length: 19 amino acids, cysteine to phenylalanine. Just the 57-base CDR3 DNA is kept, in frame starting at base 1. The junction shows trimming of 0 bases on V and 0 bases on J, and the gene matches do not reach 8 bases of it. The germline V gene provides CDR1 KGHDR and CDR2 SFDVKD. TCRbeta CDR3 regions were amplified from genomic DNA using the immunoSEQ Assay, a bias-controlled multiplex PCR. As for the original processing: The number of nucleated cells in each sample was estimated from the amplification of reference gene primers within the assay. To quantify the absolute abundance of each unique TCRbeta CDR3 rearrangement, sequence reads were collapsed and filtered. For each sample, productive Simpson clonality was calculated by taking the square root of Simpson's diversity index across productive rearrangements. Held by TCRdb, this immuneACCESS table contains in-frame sequences only and omits some clones. Under half of the omission traces to an unresolved V gene where checked; the cause of the rest is unknown. The DNA was the basis for D and trimming; V, J and clone size are from that table. The sample table records 250,000 to 350,000 clones; 80% to 90% of these occur just once. The ten top clones hold roughly 1.1% of the sample.

The data are from a study of blood T cell repertoires in COVID-19 (dated by TCRdb to 2020 to 2022). Looking at the study overall: Samples covering the acute and convalescent phases of COVID-19 were provided by collaborators in the United States, Italy and Spain. The material from the prospective study consisted of cDNA or gDNA derived from T cells, B-cell-depleted T cells, or PBMCs. Deeply sampled blood TCRbeta repertoires from subjects exposed to, actively infected with, or recovered from COVID-19 were included in the dataset. The repertoires were made available in a free public database intended to serve as a resource for research on the immune response to SARS-CoV-2. Samples came from the ongoing ImmuneRACE study (first 160 participants) plus 1,254 subjects from 6 global collaborators. The sample metadata nearly always contained a de-identified subject ID, COVID-19 status, age in years and sex. Where HLA class I and class II types were available, the types were taken from metadata supplied by the sample provider, not from assay-based typing.

Whole blood was collected in K2EDTA tubes by collaborating institutions according to the institutions' own protocols. For TCRbeta analysis, collaborators shipped samples as frozen whole blood, isolated PBMCs, or DNA extracted from either of those sample types. Results the study describes overall, beyond this receptor: Clinical and demographic metadata were provided uncurated, with the amount varying by source and participant.

The V gene is TRBV24-1 and the J gene is TRBJ2-2; 8 of the junction bases match TRBD2. This receptor was taken from a woman aged 50 to 60 with acute or convalescent COVID-19. Sequences were obtained from peripheral blood. The nucleotide sequence is TGTGCCACCAGTGATTTGACAGCGGGGGCATACACGAACACCGGGGAGCTGTTTTTT. This is translated as CATSDLTAGAYTNTGELFF.